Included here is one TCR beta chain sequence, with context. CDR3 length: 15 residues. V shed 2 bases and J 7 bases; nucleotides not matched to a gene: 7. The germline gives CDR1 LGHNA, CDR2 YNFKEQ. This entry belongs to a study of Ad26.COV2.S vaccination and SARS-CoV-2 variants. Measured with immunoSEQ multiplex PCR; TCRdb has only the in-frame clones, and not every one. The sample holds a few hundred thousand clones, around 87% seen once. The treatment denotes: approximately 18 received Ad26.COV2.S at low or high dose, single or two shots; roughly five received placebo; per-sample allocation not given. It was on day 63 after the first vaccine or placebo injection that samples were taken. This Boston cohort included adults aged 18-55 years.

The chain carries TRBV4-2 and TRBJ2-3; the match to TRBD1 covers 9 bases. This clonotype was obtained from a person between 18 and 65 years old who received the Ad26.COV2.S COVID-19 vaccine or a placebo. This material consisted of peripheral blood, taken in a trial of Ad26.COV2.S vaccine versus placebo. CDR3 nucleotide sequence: TGTGCCAGCAGCCAAACCGGGACAGGGTGGCATACGCAGTATTTT. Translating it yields CASSQTGTGWHTQYF.